Included here is one TCR beta chain sequence, with context. Its antigen is as yet unknown. The entry originates in a study of cytomegalovirus exposure and HLA in healthy donors. Study outcomes and limitations: As was reported, the HLA-A and HLA-B alleles of most subjects were accurately predicted from TCR beta sequences.

The germline CDR1 and CDR2 sequences are LGHNA and YSLEER. The CDR3 totals 17 residues. V lost 4 bases, J lost 5 bases, and 14 bases stayed unmatched. In the PCR, 60 Vbeta and 13 Jbeta primers were used. The method was immunoSEQ multiplex PCR; TCRdb's version includes in-frame clones alone and lacks a portion of them. The top ten clones hold 2% to 3% of a sample with some 98,000 clones, 70% of them seen once. Specimen: PBMCs. The chain uses TRBV4-3 and TRBJ2-3, with TRBD2 matching 8 bases. This clonotype was obtained from a man aged 45-60 years in good health and CMV-seronegative. This chain's CDR3 is CASSLFPGLEVRDTQYF. The CDR3 nucleotides read TGCGCCAGCAGCCTCTTCCCGGGACTAGAAGTAAGAGATACGCAGTATTTT.